Listed below are T cell receptor beta chains from one sample, sequenced in a study of T cell responses to AZD1222 COVID-19 vaccine. Repertoires were generated with immunoSEQ multiplex PCR, while TCRdb's copy carries only in-frame clones and drops some. This table has more than 140,000 clones, under 95% appearing once. Sequences were derived from peripheral blood, sampled on day 0 of AZD1222 vaccination. Receptor source: an adult in good health. CDR3s include the opening cysteine and the closing phenylalanine or tryptophan. D genes are given only for firm matches. Clone size, where shown, is once, few, many, or a class for clones that have expanded.

cdr3_nt	cdr3_aa	clone_size	j_call	d_call	v_call
TGTGCCAGCAGTGACCCGGGACAGGTGGGCTATGGCTACACCTTC	CASSDPGQVGYGYTF	.	TRBJ1-2	TRBD1	TRBV6-2/TRBV6-3
TGTGCCACCCGGGGTGACAGGGGATCGGGCGAGCAGTACTTC	CATRGDRGSGEQYF	.	TRBJ2-7	TRBD1	TRBV19
TGTGCCAGCAGTGACAGGGAGAAGGCTTTCTTT	CASSDREKAFF	.	TRBJ1-1	.	TRBV25-1
TGTGCCAGCAGTTTCCCGCCGGGACAGGGGGCTGGTTACGAGCAGTACTTC	CASSFPPGQGAGYEQYF	.	TRBJ2-7	TRBD1	TRBV28
TGTGCCAGCAGTCTAGGACGGGGCCAGCCCCAGCATTTT	CASSLGRGQPQHF	.	TRBJ1-5	.	TRBV6-5
TGTGCCAGTAGTACCCTGGACAGTCCCTACGAGCAGTACTTC	CASSTLDSPYEQYF	.	TRBJ2-7	.	TRBV19
TGTGCCAGCAGTTACGGGCAGCCAGACTATGGCTACACCTTC	CASSYGQPDYGYTF	once	TRBJ1-2	.	TRBV6-5
TGTGCCAGCTCACCAGGGGGGAGGGCCTTCAATGAGCAGTTCTTC	CASSPGGRAFNEQFF	.	TRBJ2-1	TRBD2	TRBV18
TGTGCCAGCAGCGATAGCGGGGCCTACAATGAGCAGTTCTTC	CASSDSGAYNEQFF	once	TRBJ2-1	TRBD2	TRBV9
TGTGCCAGTAGTATAGGACGACACCGCGGAAACACCATATATTTT	CASSIGRHRGNTIYF	.	TRBJ1-3	.	TRBV19
TGTGCCATCAGTTCGACAAGTACCTACGAGCAGTACTTC	CAISSTSTYEQYF	.	TRBJ2-7	.	TRBV10-3
TGTGCCACCGGACAGGGACTACTCAATGAAAAACTGTTTTTT	CATGQGLLNEKLFF	.	TRBJ1-4	TRBD1	TRBV10-3
TGTGCCACCACCCCGACAGGGGTTGTCTCCTACAATGAGCAGTTCTTC	CATTPTGVVSYNEQFF	.	TRBJ2-1	TRBD1	TRBV27
TGTGCCAGCAGCCCTTCCCCCCTAGCGGGAAGAGGTACGCAGTATTTT	CASSPSPLAGRGTQYF	.	TRBJ2-3	TRBD2	TRBV9
TGTGCCAGCAGCTTAGTAGGGGCAGAGGGCACCATATATTTT	CASSLVGAEGTIYF	.	TRBJ1-3	.	TRBV7-2
TGTGCCAGCAGTTACCGGGGTGGCGATAATTCACCCCTCCACTTT	CASSYRGGDNSPLHF	.	TRBJ1-6	.	TRBV6-5
TGTGCCAGCAGGACCGGGGGGCAGCCCCAGCATTTT	CASRTGGQPQHF	.	TRBJ1-5	.	TRBV27
TGTGCCACCAGTGATTCGGGACATATTTCAACAGATACGCAGTATTTT	CATSDSGHISTDTQYF	.	TRBJ2-3	.	TRBV24-1
TGTGCCAGCAGCGCGCGGCAGGGGGCGTCGAACACTGAAGCTTTCTTT	CASSARQGASNTEAFF	once	TRBJ1-1	TRBD1	TRBV5-4
TGTGCCAGCAGCTTAATTCCTAATAGCAATCAGCCCCAGCATTTT	CASSLIPNSNQPQHF	.	TRBJ1-5	.	TRBV7-2
TGTGCCATCAGTGACCCGGGACAGGGGAGTACTGGGGCCAACGTCCTGACTTTC	CAISDPGQGSTGANVLTF	.	TRBJ2-6	TRBD1	TRBV10-3
TGTGCCAGCAGTGAACATCAGGAAATTTCACCCCTCCACTTT	CASSEHQEISPLHF	.	TRBJ1-6	.	TRBV6-1
TGTGCCACCAGCAGAAATTGGCCGGGACAGGGGGAGGGTTATGGCTACACCTTC	CATSRNWPGQGEGYGYTF	.	TRBJ1-2	TRBD1	TRBV15
TGTGCCAGCTCCGGCCCACAAGGTGTCCAAGAGACCCAGTACTTC	CASSGPQGVQETQYF	.	TRBJ2-5	.	TRBV18
TGTGCCAGCAGTTTAAGTGGGGTAGGGTATGGCTACACCTTC	CASSLSGVGYGYTF	.	TRBJ1-2	.	TRBV27
TGTGCCGCTGGGGGGGCGGGGAATCAGCCCCAGCATTTT	CAAGGAGNQPQHF	.	TRBJ1-5	.	TRBV28
TGTGCCACCAGCAGAGGGGGCAGCTTCTCCTACGAGCAGTACTTC	CATSRGGSFSYEQYF	.	TRBJ2-7	.	TRBV15
TGTGCCAGCAGCTTAAGCCGGGGGACAGGGGATTCTGGGGCCAACGTCCTGACTTTC	CASSLSRGTGDSGANVLTF	.	TRBJ2-6	TRBD1	TRBV7-2
TGTGCCAGCAGCTTCATAGCGGGAGTAAGGGGAGAGACCCAGTACTTC	CASSFIAGVRGETQYF	.	TRBJ2-5	TRBD2	TRBV7-2
TGTGCCAGCAGTCAAAGGGCTAGAAGCACCGGGGAGCTGTTTTTT	CASSQRARSTGELFF	.	TRBJ2-2	.	TRBV28
TGTGCCAGCAGCTCTACAGGGTACTCCTACAATGAGCAGTTCTTC	CASSSTGYSYNEQFF	.	TRBJ2-1	.	TRBV7-9
TGTGCCAGCAGCGTACACGAGGATACGCAGTATTTT	CASSVHEDTQYF	.	TRBJ2-3	.	TRBV14
TGTGCCAGCACAAGAACAGCCACCGGGGAGCTGTTTTTT	CASTRTATGELFF	.	TRBJ2-2	.	TRBV6-5
TGTGCCATCAGTGGTGGGCTAGCGGACCCAACAGATACGCAGTATTTT	CAISGGLADPTDTQYF	.	TRBJ2-3	TRBD2	TRBV10-3
TGTGCCAGCAGTTCCGACAGGGGGCCTTATGGCTACACCTTC	CASSSDRGPYGYTF	.	TRBJ1-2	TRBD1	TRBV6-2/TRBV6-3
TGTGCCAGCAGCGGACTGAGGGCTTTCTTT	CASSGLRAFF	.	TRBJ1-1	.	TRBV6-2/TRBV6-3
TGTGCCAGCAGTTTAGGACAGGCGCGCCAAGGGGTGTACTTC	CASSLGQARQGVYF	.	TRBJ2-7	TRBD1	TRBV28
TGTGCCAGCAGTCCTCTAGGGACAGGGAACTACGAGCAGTACTTC	CASSPLGTGNYEQYF	.	TRBJ2-7	TRBD1	TRBV6-6
TGTGCCAGCAGTTACGTGGAAGTAGGATTGGACGAGCAGTACTTC	CASSYVEVGLDEQYF	.	TRBJ2-7	.	TRBV6-2/TRBV6-3
TGTGCCAGCAGTTCCTCGACAGGGATGGGCAAAAACATTCAGTACTTC	CASSSSTGMGKNIQYF	.	TRBJ2-4	TRBD1	TRBV28
TGCGCCAGCAGCTTGGCCCCACAGGGGGCGCGGGCTAATGAAAAACTGTTTTTT	CASSLAPQGARANEKLFF	.	TRBJ1-4	TRBD1	TRBV5-1
TGTGCCAGCAGCTTAAACCCGTCAGGAGAGCAGTTCTTC	CASSLNPSGEQFF	.	TRBJ2-1	.	TRBV7-3
TGTGCCAGCAGCGCCGGGGGGGTCGAAAACATTCAGTACTTC	CASSAGGVENIQYF	.	TRBJ2-4	TRBD2	TRBV6-2/TRBV6-3
TGTGCCACCAGCAGAGAACCGGGGGCCGGGGAGCTGTTTTTT	CATSREPGAGELFF	.	TRBJ2-2	.	TRBV15
TGTGCCAGCAGCTTCTTGGACAGCCCCTACGAGCAGTACTTC	CASSFLDSPYEQYF	once	TRBJ2-7	.	TRBV11-2
TGTGCCAGCAGCCAGCCAGGATGGGACACTGAAGCTTTCTTT	CASSQPGWDTEAFF	.	TRBJ1-1	.	TRBV2
TGTGCCAGCTCTGAGGCCAATTCACCCCTCCACTTT	CASSEANSPLHF	.	TRBJ1-6	.	TRBV28
TGTGCCAGCAGCTCAGGAGGTCCTCTTAGGGGCAGGGTGAACACTGAAGCTTTCTTT	CASSSGGPLRGRVNTEAFF	.	TRBJ1-1	.	TRBV11-2
TGCGCCAGCAGCCTGGACGGCCCCAATCAGCCCCAGCATTTT	CASSLDGPNQPQHF	.	TRBJ1-5	.	TRBV5-1
TGTGCCAGCAGCTCTAGAATTCCGGGACAGGGATCCTCCACAGATACGCAGTATTTT	CASSSRIPGQGSSTDTQYF	few	TRBJ2-3	TRBD1	TRBV7-9
TGTGCCAGCTCACTAGGACAGGGGAGCTCCTACGAGCAGTACTTC	CASSLGQGSSYEQYF	once	TRBJ2-7	TRBD1	TRBV18
TGTGCCAGCAGACAGTTCTACGAGCAGTACTTC	CASRQFYEQYF	.	TRBJ2-7	.	TRBV6-1
TGCGCCAGCAGCCCGGGACAGACCACCGGGGAGCTGTTTTTT	CASSPGQTTGELFF	.	TRBJ2-2	TRBD1	TRBV5-1
TGTGCCAGCAGCCACAGAGTTGGACGCGGCGTCCTGACTTTC	CASSHRVGRGVLTF	.	TRBJ2-6	.	TRBV11-2
TGTGCCACCAGTGAAGCAGGGGAGCAGTACTTC	CATSEAGEQYF	.	TRBJ2-7	.	TRBV24-1
TGTGCCAGCAGCTCGGGGCCCGGGTCACATTGGAACAATGAGCAGTTCTTC	CASSSGPGSHWNNEQFF	.	TRBJ2-1	.	TRBV7-3
TGTGCCAGCAGCTCCCGGACAGGGCTTTGGGAGCAGTACTTC	CASSSRTGLWEQYF	.	TRBJ2-7	.	TRBV21-1